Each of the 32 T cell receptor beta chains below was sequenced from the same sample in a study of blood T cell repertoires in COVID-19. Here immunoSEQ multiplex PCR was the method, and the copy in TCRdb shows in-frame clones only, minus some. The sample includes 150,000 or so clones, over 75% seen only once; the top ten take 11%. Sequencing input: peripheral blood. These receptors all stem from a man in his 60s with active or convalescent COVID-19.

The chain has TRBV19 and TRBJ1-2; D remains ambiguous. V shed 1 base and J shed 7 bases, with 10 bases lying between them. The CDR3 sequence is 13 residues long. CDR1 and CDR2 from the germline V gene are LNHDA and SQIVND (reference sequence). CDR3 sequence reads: CASSIGRNSGYTF. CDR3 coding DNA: TGTGCCAGTAGTATAGGGAGGAATTCTGGCTACACCTTC.

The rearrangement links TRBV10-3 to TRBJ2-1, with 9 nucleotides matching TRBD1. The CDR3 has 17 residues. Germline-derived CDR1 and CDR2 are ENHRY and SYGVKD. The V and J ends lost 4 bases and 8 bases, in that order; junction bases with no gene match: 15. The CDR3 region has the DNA TGTGCCATCAGTGGTCCCGGGACAGGGAAAAGTATCGATGAGCAGTTCTTC. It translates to CAISGPGTGKSIDEQFF.

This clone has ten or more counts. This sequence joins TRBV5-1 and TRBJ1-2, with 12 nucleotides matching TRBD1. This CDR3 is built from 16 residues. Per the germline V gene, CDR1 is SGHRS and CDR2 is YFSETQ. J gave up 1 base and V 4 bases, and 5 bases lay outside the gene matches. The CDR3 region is CASSLGTGGGNYGYTF. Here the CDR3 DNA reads TGCGCCAGCAGCCTCGGGACAGGGGGCGGTAACTATGGCTACACCTTC.

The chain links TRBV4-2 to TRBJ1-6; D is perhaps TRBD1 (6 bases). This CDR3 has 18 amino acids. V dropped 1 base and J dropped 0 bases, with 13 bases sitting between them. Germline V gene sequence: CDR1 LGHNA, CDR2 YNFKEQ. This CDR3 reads CASSQAGTGSSYNSPLHF. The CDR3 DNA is TGTGCCAGCAGCCAAGCGGGAACAGGGAGCTCCTATAATTCACCCCTCCACTTT.

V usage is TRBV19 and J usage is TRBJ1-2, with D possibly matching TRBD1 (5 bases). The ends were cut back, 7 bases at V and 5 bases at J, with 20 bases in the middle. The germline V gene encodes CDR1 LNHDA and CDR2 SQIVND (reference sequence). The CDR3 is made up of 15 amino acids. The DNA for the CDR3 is TGTGCCAGTAAAAGCGCCGAGACAGTTTCGTATGGCTACACCTTC. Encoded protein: CASKSAETVSYGYTF.

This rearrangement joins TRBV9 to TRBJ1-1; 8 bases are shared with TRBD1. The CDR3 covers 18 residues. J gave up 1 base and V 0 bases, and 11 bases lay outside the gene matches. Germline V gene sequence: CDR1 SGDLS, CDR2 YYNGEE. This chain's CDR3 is CASSVGPQGADGNTEAFF. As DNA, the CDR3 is TGTGCCAGCAGCGTAGGCCCCCAGGGGGCTGATGGGAACACTGAAGCTTTCTTT.

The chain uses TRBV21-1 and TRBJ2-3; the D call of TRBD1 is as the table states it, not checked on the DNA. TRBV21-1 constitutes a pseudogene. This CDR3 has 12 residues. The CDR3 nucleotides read TGTGCCACCCCAAGACATCGGGATACGCAGTATTTT. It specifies CATPRHRDTQYF.

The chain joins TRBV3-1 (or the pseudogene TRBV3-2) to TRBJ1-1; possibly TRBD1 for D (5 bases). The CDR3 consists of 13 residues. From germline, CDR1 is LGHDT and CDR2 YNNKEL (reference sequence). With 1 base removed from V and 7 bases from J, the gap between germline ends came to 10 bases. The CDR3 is CASSQVAGYEAFF. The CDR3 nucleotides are TGTGCCAGCAGCCAAGTCGCAGGGTATGAAGCTTTCTTT.

This chain's CDR3 is CASSQVPRLLFF. The CDR3 DNA reads TGTGCCAGCAGCCAAGTACCTAGACTCCTGTTTTTT. The genes are TRBV14 and TRBJ1-4; no clear D. V was clipped by 1 base and J by 14 bases, with 11 bases between them. Germline V gene sequence: CDR1 SGHDN, CDR2 FVKESK. The CDR3 loop spans 12 amino acids.

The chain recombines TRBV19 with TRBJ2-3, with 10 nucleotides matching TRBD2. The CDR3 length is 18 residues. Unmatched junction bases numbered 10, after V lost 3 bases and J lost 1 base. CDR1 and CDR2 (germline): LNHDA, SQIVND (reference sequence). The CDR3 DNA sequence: TGTGCCAGTAGTATTACAGTCCCACTAGCGGGACGCACAGATACGCAGTATTTT. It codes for CASSITVPLAGRTDTQYF.

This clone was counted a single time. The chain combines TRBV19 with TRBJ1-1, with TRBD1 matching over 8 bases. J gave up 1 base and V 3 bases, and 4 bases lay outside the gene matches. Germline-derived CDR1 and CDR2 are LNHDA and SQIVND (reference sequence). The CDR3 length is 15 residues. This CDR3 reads CASSIHGQGNTEAFF. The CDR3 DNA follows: TGTGCCAGTAGTATTCATGGACAGGGGAACACTGAAGCTTTCTTT.

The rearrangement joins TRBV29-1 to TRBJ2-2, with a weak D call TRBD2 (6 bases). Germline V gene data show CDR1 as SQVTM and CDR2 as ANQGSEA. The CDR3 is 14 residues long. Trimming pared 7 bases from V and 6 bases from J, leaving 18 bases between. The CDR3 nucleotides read TGCAGCGGCCGGGACCGCGGGAAGCCCGGGGAGCTGTTTTTT. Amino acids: CSGRDRGKPGELFF.

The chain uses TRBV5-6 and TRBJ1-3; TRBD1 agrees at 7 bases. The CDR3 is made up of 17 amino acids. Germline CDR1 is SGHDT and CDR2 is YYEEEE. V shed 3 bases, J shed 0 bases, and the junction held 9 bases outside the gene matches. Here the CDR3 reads CASSYPTGVSSGNTIYF. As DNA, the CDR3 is TGTGCCAGCAGCTACCCTACAGGGGTTAGCTCTGGAAACACCATATATTTT.

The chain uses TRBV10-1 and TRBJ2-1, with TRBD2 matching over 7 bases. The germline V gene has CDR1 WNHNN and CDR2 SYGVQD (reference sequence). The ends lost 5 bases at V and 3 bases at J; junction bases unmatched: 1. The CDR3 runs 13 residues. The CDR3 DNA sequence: TGCGCCAGCAGTAGCGGGATCTACAATGAGCAGTTCTTC. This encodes CASSSGIYNEQFF.

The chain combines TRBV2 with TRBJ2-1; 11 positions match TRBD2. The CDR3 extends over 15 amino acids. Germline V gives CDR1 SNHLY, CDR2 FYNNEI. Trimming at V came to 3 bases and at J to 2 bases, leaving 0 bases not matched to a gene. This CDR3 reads CASSEGLAAYNEQFF. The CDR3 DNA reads TGTGCCAGCAGTGAGGGACTAGCGGCCTACAATGAGCAGTTCTTC.

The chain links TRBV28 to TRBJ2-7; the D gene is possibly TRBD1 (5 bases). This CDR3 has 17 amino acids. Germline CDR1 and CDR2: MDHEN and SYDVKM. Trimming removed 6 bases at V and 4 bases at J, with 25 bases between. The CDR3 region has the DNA TGTGCCAGCAGCTCCCCCGGATGGTCAGGGAAAGGGTACGAGCAGTACTTC. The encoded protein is CASSSPGWSGKGYEQYF.

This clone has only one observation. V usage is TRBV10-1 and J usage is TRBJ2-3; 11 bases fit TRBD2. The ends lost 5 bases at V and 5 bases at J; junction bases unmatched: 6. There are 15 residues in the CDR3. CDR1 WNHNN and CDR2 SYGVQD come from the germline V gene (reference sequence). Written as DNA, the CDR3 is TGCGCCAGCAGTCCGGGGACTAGCGGAAAAGATACGCAGTATTTT. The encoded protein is CASSPGTSGKDTQYF.

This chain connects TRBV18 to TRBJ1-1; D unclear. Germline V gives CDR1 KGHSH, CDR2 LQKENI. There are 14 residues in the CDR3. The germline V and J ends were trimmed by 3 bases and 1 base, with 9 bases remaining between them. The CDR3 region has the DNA TGTGCCAGCTCACCTAGAGAAAAGAACACTGAAGCTTTCTTT. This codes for CASSPREKNTEAFF.

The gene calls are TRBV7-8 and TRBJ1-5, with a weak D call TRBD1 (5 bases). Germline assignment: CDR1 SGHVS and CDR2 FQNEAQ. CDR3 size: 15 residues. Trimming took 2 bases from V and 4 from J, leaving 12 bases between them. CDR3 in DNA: TGTGCCAGCAGCTTAATCCAGGGCAGGAATCAGCCCCAGCATTTT. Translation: CASSLIQGRNQPQHF.

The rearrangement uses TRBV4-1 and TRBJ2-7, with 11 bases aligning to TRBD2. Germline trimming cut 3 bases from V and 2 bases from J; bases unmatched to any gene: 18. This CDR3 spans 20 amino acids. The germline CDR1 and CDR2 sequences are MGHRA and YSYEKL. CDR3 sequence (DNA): TGCGCCAGCAGCCAGGAGGGACTAGCGGACGAGGAACTCCCAACCTACGAGCAGTACTTC. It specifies CASSQEGLADEELPTYEQYF.

The CDR3 spells CSVEDRDTEAFF. The CDR3 region has the DNA TGCAGCGTTGAAGATCGAGACACTGAAGCTTTCTTT. The chain couples TRBV29-1 to TRBJ1-1; no definite D call. CDR1 is SQVTM and CDR2 is ANQGSEA in the germline V gene. V was cut by 0 bases and J by 3 bases, with 5 bases left in between. The CDR3 runs 12 residues.

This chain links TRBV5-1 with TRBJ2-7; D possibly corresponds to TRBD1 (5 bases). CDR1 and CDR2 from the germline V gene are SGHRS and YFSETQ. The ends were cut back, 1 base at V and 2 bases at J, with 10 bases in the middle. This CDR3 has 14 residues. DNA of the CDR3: TGCGCCAGCAGCTTGTCCCCAGGGCCCTACGAGCAGTACTTC. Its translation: CASSLSPGPYEQYF.

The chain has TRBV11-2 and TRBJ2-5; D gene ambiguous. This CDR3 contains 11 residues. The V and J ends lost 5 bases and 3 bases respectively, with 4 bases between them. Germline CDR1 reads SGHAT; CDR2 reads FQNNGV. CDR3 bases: TGTGCCAGCAGCCCCGAAGAGACCCAGTACTTC. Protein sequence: CASSPEETQYF.

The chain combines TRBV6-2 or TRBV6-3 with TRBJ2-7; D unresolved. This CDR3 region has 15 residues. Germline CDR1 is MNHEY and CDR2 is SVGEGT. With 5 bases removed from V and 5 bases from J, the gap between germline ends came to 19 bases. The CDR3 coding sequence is TGTGCCAGCAGTCGCCACACACCCGTCTTCGACGAGCAGTACTTC. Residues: CASSRHTPVFDEQYF.

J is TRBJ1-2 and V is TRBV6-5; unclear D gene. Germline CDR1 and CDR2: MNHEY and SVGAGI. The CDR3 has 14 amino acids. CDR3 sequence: CASRSGSFNYGYTF. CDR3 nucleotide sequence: TGTGCTAGCCGGTCCGGTAGTTTTAACTATGGCTACACCTTC.

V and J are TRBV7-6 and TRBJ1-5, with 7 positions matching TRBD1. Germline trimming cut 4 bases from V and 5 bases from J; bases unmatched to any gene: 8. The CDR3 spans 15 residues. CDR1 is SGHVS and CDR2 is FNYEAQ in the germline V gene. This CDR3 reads CASSSGQNRDQPQHF. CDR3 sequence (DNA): TGTGCCAGCAGCTCGGGACAGAATAGGGATCAGCCCCAGCATTTT.

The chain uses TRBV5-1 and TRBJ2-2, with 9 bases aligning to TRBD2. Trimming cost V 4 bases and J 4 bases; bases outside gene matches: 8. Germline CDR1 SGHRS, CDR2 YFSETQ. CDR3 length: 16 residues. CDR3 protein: CASSQGLAHSTGELFF. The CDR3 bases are TGCGCCAGCAGCCAGGGACTAGCCCATAGCACCGGGGAGCTGTTTTTT.

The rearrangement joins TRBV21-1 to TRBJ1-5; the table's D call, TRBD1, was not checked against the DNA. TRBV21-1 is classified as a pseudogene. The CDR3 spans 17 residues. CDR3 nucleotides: TGTGCCAGCAGCAAAGCACCCCGACAGGGGGCTGGGCAGCCCCAGCATTTT. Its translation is CASSKAPRQGAGQPQHF.

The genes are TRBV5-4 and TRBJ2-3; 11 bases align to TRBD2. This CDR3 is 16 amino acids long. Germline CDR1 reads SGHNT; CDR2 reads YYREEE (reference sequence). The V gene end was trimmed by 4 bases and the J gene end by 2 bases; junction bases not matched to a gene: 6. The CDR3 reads CASSTVAGGVTDTQYF. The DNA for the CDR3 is TGTGCCAGCAGCACCGTAGCGGGGGGGGTCACAGATACGCAGTATTTT.

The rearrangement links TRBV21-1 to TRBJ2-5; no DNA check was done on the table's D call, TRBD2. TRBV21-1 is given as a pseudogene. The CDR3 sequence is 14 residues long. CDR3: CASSKALGGETQYF. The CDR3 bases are TGTGCCAGCAGCAAAGCGCTCGGGGGAGAGACCCAGTACTTC.

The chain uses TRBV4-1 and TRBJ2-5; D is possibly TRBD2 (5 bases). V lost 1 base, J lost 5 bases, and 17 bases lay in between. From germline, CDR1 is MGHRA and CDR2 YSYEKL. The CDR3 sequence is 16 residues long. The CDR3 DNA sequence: TGCGCCAGCAGCCAAGGGATAGGGAGTTTTGAGGAGACCCAGTACTTC. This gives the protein CASSQGIGSFEETQYF.

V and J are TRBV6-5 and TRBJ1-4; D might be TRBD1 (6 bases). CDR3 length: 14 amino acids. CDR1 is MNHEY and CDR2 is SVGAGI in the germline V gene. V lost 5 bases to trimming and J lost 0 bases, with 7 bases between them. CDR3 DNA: TGTGCCAGCAGTCGGACAGCAACTAATGAAAAACTGTTTTTT. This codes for CASSRTATNEKLFF.